Sequencing of this T cell receptor (beta chain) was carried out in a study of blood T cell repertoires in COVID-19. This CDR3 is built from 11 residues. Per germline, CDR1 SGHTA and CDR2 FQGNSA. The germline V and J ends were trimmed by 5 bases and 2 bases, with 3 bases remaining between them. In the case of this clone: Different DNA sequences within this sample yield the same CDR3.

Measured with immunoSEQ multiplex PCR; TCRdb has only the in-frame clones, and not every one. The data show approximately 330,000 clones, 80% to 90% seen once. Material: PBMCs or T cells enriched from blood (not recorded which). This chain uses TRBV7-2 with TRBJ1-1, with no clear D. The TCR was taken from a woman aged 40-49 years with acute COVID-19. CDR3: CASSQNTEAFF. The CDR3 coding sequence is TGTGCCAGCAGCCAAAACACTGAAGCTTTCTTT.